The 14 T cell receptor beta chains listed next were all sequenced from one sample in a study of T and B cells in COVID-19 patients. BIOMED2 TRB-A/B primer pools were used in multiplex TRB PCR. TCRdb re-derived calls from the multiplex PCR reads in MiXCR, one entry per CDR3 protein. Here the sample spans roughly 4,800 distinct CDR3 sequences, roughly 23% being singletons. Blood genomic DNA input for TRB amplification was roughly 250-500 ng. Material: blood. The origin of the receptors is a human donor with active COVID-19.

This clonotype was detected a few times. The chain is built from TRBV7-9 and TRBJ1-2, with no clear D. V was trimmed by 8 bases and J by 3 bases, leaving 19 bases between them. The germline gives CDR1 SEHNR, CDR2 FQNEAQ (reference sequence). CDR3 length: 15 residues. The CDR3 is CASSNQGLGYYGYTF. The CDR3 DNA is TGTGCCAGCTCAAACCAAGGCCTGGGGTACTATGGCTACACCTTC.

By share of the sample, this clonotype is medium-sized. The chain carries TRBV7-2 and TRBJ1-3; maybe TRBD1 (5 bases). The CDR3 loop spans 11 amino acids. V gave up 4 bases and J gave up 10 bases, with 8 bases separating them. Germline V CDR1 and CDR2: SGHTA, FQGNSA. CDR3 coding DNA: TGTGCCAGCAGCTACGGGGGGACCATATATTTT. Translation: CASSYGGTIYF.

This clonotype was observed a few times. CDR3 nucleotide sequence: TGTGCCAGCAGAGGGGGATCTCAAAAGACCCAGTACTTC. Its translation is CASRGGSQKTQYF. The chain couples TRBV7-2 to TRBJ2-5; D may be TRBD1 (6 bases). The CDR3 totals 13 residues. Trimming cost V 6 bases and J 6 bases, with 14 bases left between them. Per the germline V gene, CDR1 is SGHTA and CDR2 is FQGNSA.

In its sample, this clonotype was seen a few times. In DNA, the CDR3 is TGTGCCAGCAGCCAACGACAGGGTGGAAATACGCAGTATTTT. Its translation: CASSQRQGGNTQYF. This chain links TRBV7-2 with TRBJ2-3, with 7 bases aligning to TRBD1. Looked up from germline, CDR1 is SGHTA and CDR2 is FQGNSA. Trimming cost V 5 bases and J 7 bases; bases outside gene matches: 9. CDR3 length: 14 residues.

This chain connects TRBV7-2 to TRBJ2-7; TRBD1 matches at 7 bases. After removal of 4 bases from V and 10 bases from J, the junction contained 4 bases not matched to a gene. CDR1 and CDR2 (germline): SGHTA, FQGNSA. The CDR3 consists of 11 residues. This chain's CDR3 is CASSYGQVQYF. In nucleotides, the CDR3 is TGTGCCAGCAGCTATGGACAGGTCCAGTACTTC. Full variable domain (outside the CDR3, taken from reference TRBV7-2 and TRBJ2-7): GAGVSQSPSNKVTEKGKDVELRCDPISGHTALYWYRQSLGQGLEFLIYFQGNSAPDKSGLPSDRFSAERTGGSVSTLTIQRTQQEDSAVYLCASSYGQVQYFGPGTRLTVT.

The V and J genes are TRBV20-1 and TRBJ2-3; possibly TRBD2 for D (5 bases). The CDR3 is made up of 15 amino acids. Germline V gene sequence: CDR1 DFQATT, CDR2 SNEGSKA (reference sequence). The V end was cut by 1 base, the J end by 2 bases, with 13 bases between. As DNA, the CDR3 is TGCAGTGCTAGAGGGCCGGGGATAGACACAGATACGCAGTATTTT. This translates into CSARGPGIDTDTQYF.

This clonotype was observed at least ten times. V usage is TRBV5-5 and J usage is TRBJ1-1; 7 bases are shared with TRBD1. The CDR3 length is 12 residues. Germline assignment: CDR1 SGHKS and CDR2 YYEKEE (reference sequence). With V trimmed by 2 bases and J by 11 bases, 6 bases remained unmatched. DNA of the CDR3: TGTGCCAGCAGCTTCGAAGGGACAGCCGCTTTCTTT. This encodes CASSFEGTAAFF.

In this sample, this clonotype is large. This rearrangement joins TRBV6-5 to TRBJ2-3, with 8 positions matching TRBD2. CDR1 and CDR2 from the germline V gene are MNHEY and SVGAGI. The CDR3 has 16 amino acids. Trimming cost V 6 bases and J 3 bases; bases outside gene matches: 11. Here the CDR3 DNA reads TGTGCCAGCAGACCCAATCTGGGACTAGTGACAGATACGCAGTATTTT. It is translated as CASRPNLGLVTDTQYF.

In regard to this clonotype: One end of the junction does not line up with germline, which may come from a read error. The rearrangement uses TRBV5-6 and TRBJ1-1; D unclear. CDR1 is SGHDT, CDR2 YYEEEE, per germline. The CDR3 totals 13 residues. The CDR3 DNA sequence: TGCGCCAGCAGCCCGGACTTGAACACTGAAGCTTTCTTT. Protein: CASSPDLNTEAFF. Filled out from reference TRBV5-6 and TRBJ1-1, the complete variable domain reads DAGVTQSPTHLIKTRGQQVTLRCSPKSGHDTVSWYQQALGQGPQFIFQYYEEEERQRGNFPDRFSGHQFPNYSSELNVNALLLGDSALYLCASSPDLNTEAFFGQGTRLTVV.

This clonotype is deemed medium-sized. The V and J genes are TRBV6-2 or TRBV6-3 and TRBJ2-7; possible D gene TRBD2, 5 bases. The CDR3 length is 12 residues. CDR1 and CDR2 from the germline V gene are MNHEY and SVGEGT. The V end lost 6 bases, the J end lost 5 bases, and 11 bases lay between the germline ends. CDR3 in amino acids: CASRRVSDEQYF. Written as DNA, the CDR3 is TGTGCCAGCAGACGAGTTAGCGACGAGCAGTACTTC.

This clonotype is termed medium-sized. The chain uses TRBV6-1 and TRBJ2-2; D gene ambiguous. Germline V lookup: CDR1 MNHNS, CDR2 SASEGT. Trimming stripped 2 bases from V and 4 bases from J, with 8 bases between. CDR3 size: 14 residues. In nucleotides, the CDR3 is TGTGCCAGCAGTGAACTCCAGTCCACCGGGGAGCTGTTTTTT. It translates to CASSELQSTGELFF.

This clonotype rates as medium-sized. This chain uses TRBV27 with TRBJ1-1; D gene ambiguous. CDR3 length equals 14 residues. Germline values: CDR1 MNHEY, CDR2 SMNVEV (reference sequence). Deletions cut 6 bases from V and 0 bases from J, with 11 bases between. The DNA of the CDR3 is TGTGCCAGCAGCCCTAAAACAATGAACACTGAAGCTTTCTTT. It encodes CASSPKTMNTEAFF.

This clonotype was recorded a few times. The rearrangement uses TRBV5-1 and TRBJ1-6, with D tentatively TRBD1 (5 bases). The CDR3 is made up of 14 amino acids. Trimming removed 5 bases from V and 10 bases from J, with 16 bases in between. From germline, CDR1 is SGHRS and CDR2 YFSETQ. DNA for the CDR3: TGCGCCAGCAGGCGTACAGGTTCAGGATCACCCCTCCACTTT. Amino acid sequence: CASRRTGSGSPLHF.

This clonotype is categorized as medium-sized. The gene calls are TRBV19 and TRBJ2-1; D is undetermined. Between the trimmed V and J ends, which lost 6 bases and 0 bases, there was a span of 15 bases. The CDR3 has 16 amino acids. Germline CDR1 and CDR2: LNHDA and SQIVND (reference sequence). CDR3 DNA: TGTGCCAGTAGCCCATCCCGTACAGTCTCCTACAATGAGCAGTTCTTC. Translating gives CASSPSRTVSYNEQFF.